This T cell receptor (beta chain) stems from a study of T cells in Graves' hyperthyroidism and ophthalmopathy. General study results and limits: Ophthalmopathy got predicted by the model a median approximately 6.3 months before its onset. The blood repertoire included most of the expanded thyroid clonotypes above 0.001.

Germline V gives CDR1 LGHNT, CDR2 FRNRAP. This CDR3 has 13 residues. Trimming took off 5 bases at V and 3 bases at J, with 8 bases between the two ends. The hyperthyroidism patients had all been newly diagnosed, and their disease duration was under 2 months. Their ages ranged from 18 to 65 years. The PBMCs were sourced from fresh peripheral blood (approximately 9.6 ml). The table lists this clonotype with a few counts. Its antigen is as yet unknown. RNA transcripts served as the template for amplifying TCR beta CDR3 regions. HTBI primers were employed in a first-round RT-PCR of the TCR CDR3. MiXCR, run by TCRdb on the multiplex PCR reads, gives a single entry per CDR3 protein. The sample consists of about 770,000 distinct CDR3 sequences, 18% of them appearing once.

This chain connects TRBV12-5 to TRBJ1-3; the D gene is possibly TRBD1 (5 bases). The sequenced sample consisted of blood. The receptor was derived from a woman in her forties or fifties with Graves' hyperthyroidism that later progressed to Graves' ophthalmopathy. The CDR3 is CASGPDSGNTIYF. CDR3 nucleotides: TGTGCTAGTGGTCCTGACAGTGGAAACACCATATATTTT.